The rows below give T cell receptor beta chains drawn from one sample of a study of blood T cell repertoires in COVID-19. Data came from immunoSEQ multiplex PCR; TCRdb stores just in-frame clones and leaves some out. The sample lists over 40,000 clones, approximately 85% occurring once. Input material: peripheral blood. The receptors shown here come from a human donor in a cohort sampled during active COVID-19. CDR3s include the opening cysteine and the closing phenylalanine or tryptophan. The D gene is left open where the match is weak. Clone size is stated in some rows and not others, as once, few, many or a class when expanded.

v_call,j_call,clone_size,d_call,cdr3_aa,cdr3_nt
TRBV4-3,TRBJ1-2,.,.,CASSQGDKGGYGYTF,TGCGCCAGCAGCCAAGGGGATAAAGGGGGCTATGGCTACACCTTC
TRBV18,TRBJ1-6,few,TRBD1,CASSPDRGIGSPLHF,TGTGCCAGCTCACCGGACAGGGGGATCGGTTCACCCCTCCACTTT
TRBV7-2,TRBJ2-3,.,.,CASSLIGAEDTQYF,TGTGCCAGCAGCTTAATTGGGGCCGAAGATACGCAGTATTTT
TRBV12-3/TRBV12-4,TRBJ2-3,.,.,CASSLQGYTQYF,TGTGCCAGCAGTTTACAGGGTTATACGCAGTATTTT
TRBV9,TRBJ2-5,.,TRBD2,CASSISGGALGGETQYF,TGTGCCAGCAGCATAAGCGGGGGGGCCTTGGGTGGTGAGACCCAGTACTTC
TRBV20-1,TRBJ1-1,once,.,CSASARQGMNTEAFF,TGCAGTGCTAGTGCAAGGCAGGGGATGAACACTGAAGCTTTCTTT
TRBV7-2,TRBJ2-1,.,TRBD2,CASSFPSGSYNEQFF,TGTGCCAGCAGCTTCCCTAGCGGGTCCTACAATGAGCAGTTCTTC
TRBV2,TRBJ2-6,once,.,CASSERGPGGANVLTF,TGTGCCAGCAGTGAAAGGGGTCCAGGGGGGGCCAACGTCCTGACTTTC
TRBV18,TRBJ1-2,.,TRBD1,CASSPGTGANYGYTF,TGTGCCAGCTCACCGGGGACAGGGGCTAACTATGGCTACACCTTC
TRBV28,TRBJ2-1,.,.,CASSTRGSSGYNEQFF,TGTGCCAGCAGTACCCGAGGCAGTTCCGGTTACAATGAGCAGTTCTTC